This T cell receptor beta chain was identified during a study of blood T cell repertoires in COVID-19. On the study more broadly: The United States, Italy and Spain were the sources of the acute and convalescent COVID-19 samples. PBMCs, B-cell-depleted T cells, or T cells were the source of the cDNA or gDNA that made up the material.

From germline, CDR1 is KGHDR and CDR2 SFDVKD. Trimming pared 2 bases from V and 9 bases from J, leaving 13 bases between. The CDR3 covers 14 residues. Per the study methods: Scientists estimated how many nucleated cells there were by amplifying reference gene primers. Sequenced by immunoSEQ multiplex PCR; TCRdb stores in-frame clones only, minus some. V, J and clone size were drawn from that table, and D and trimming were deduced from the DNA. The sample carries some 180,000 clones, 90% recorded once. Sequencing was carried out using peripheral blood. The rearrangement uses TRBV24-1 and TRBJ2-4; D is possibly TRBD2 (6 bases). The sequence was collected from a man aged 50-59 years with acute or convalescent COVID-19. As DNA, the CDR3 is TGTGCCACCAGTGATTCGGGGGTGCAGGGCATTCAGTACTTC. Translation gives CATSDSGVQGIQYF.